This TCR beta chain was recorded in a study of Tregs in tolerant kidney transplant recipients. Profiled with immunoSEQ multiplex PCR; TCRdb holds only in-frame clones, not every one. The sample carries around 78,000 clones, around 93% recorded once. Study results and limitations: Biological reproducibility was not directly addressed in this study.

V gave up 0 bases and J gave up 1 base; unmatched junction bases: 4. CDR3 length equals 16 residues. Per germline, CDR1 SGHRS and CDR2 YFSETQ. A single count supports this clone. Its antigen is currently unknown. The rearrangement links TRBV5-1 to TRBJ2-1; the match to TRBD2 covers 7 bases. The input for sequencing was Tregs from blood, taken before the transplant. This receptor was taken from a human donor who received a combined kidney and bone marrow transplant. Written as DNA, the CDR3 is TGCGCCAGCAGCTTGGAAGGCGGGAGATCCTACAATGAGCAGTTCTTC. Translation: CASSLEGGRSYNEQFF.